One and the same sample provided the 8 T cell receptor beta chains below, sequenced in a study of T cells after yellow fever vaccination. TCRdb passed the 5' RACE reads through MiXCR, listing each CDR3 protein once. The table includes 250,000 to 350,000 distinct CDR3 sequences, around 4.5% detected once. Sequencing used PBMCs, obtained 15 days after the yellow fever booster vaccination. The receptors originated from a man aged 18 to 29 who received the YFV17D yellow fever vaccine.

The chain recombines TRBV27 with TRBJ1-5, with D possibly being TRBD1 (6 bases). The CDR3 runs to 16 residues. V lost 5 bases and J lost 1, with 15 bases in between. In germline, CDR1 is MNHEY, CDR2 SMNVEV (reference sequence). CDR3 region: CASSPLAQGSNQPQHF. In nucleotides, the CDR3 is TGTGCCAGCAGTCCGTTGGCACAGGGAAGCAATCAGCCCCAGCATTTT.

V usage is TRBV28 and J usage is TRBJ2-3; D uncertain. The CDR3 covers 14 residues. Germline V gene lookup returns CDR1 MDHEN and CDR2 SYDVKM. Trimming stripped 3 bases from V and 1 base from J, with 8 bases between. The CDR3, as DNA: TGTGCCAGCAGTTTTCTTTCGGGCACAGATACGCAGTATTTT. Its translation: CASSFLSGTDTQYF.

This clonotype was recorded at least ten times. CDR3 DNA sequence: TGTGCCAGCAGCTTGGGGGTAGGAGATACGCAGTATTTT. It yields the protein CASSLGVGDTQYF. The V call is TRBV7-3, the J call TRBJ2-3; D is possibly TRBD1 or TRBD2 (5 bases each). The CDR3 contains 13 residues. Trimming pared 3 bases from V and 5 bases from J, leaving 9 bases between. Germline V gene data show CDR1 as SGHTA and CDR2 as FQGTGA.

In its sample, this clonotype was seen many times. The V gene is TRBV6-1, the J gene TRBJ2-3, with a tentative D call TRBD2 (6 bases). This CDR3 has 14 residues. With 3 bases removed from V and 5 bases from J, the gap between germline ends came to 12 bases. In germline, CDR1 is MNHNS, CDR2 SASEGT. The CDR3 reads CASSELTGVDTQYF. CDR3 bases: TGTGCCAGCAGTGAGTTGACGGGGGTAGATACGCAGTATTTT.

The chain is built from TRBV7-3 and TRBJ2-5; D gene uncertain. Per the germline V gene, CDR1 is SGHTA and CDR2 is FQGTGA. The V end was cut by 5 bases, the J end by 4 bases, with 11 bases between. The CDR3 is 13 residues long. CDR3 in amino acids: CASSPGPTETQYF. The CDR3, as DNA: TGTGCCAGCAGCCCAGGACCTACAGAGACCCAGTACTTC.

The V call is TRBV20-1, the J call TRBJ2-7; maybe TRBD1 (6 bases). The CDR3 consists of 15 residues. Deletions cut 0 bases from V and 6 bases from J, with 18 bases between. Germline assignment: CDR1 DFQATT and CDR2 SNEGSKA (reference sequence). The CDR3 loop reads CSAREPRGIDSEQYF. The DNA of the CDR3 is TGCAGTGCTAGAGAACCCAGGGGCATAGACTCCGAGCAGTACTTC.

The chain has TRBV6-2 or TRBV6-3 and TRBJ2-7, with a possible D match to TRBD1 (5 bases). CDR1 and CDR2 (germline): MNHEY, SVGEGT. This CDR3 is 13 amino acids long. Trimming left V 2 bases short and J 3 bases short, with 8 bases between. The CDR3 loop reads CASSYLQGYEQYF. The DNA for the CDR3 is TGTGCCAGCAGTTACCTGCAGGGCTACGAGCAGTACTTC.

This clonotype was recorded a few times. This chain joins TRBV10-3 and TRBJ2-5; the D is unclear. V lost 4 bases, J lost 1 base, and 4 bases lay in between. The CDR3 runs to 12 residues. CDR1 is ENHRY, CDR2 SYGVKD, per germline. Here the CDR3 reads CAISGVQETQYF. CDR3 coding DNA: TGTGCCATCAGTGGTGTCCAAGAGACCCAGTACTTC.